This TCR beta chain came from a study of identical twins. Study-level results: Insertions ran lower in abundant cord blood beta clonotypes, though not in memory repertoires.

CDR1 and CDR2 from the germline V gene are SGHDT and YYEEEE. V was clipped by 4 bases and J by 1 base, with 23 bases between them. The CDR3 is 19 amino acids. MiXCR, applied by TCRdb to the 5' RACE reads, yields one record per CDR3 protein. The sample consists of about 240,000 distinct CDR3 sequences, about 11% of them appearing once. Points on this clonotype: Its antigen is undetermined.

The source material was memory T cells sorted from blood. The source of this sequence is a man in his fifties in good health. The V call is TRBV5-6, the J call TRBJ2-2; no clear D gene. CDR3 loop: CASSPNGRYWQLNTGELFF. Written as DNA, the CDR3 is TGTGCCAGCAGCCCCAATGGCCGGTATTGGCAGCTGAACACCGGGGAGCTGTTTTTT.